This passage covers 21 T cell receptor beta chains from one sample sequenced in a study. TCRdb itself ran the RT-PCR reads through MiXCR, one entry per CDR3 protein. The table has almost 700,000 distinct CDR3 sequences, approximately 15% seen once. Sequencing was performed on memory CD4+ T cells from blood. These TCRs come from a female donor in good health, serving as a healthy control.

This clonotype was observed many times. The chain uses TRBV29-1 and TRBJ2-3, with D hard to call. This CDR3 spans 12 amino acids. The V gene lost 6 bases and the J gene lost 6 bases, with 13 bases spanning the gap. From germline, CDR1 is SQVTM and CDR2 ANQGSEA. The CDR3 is CSVGGWTDTQYF. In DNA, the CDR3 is TGCAGCGTGGGCGGTTGGACGGATACGCAGTATTTT.

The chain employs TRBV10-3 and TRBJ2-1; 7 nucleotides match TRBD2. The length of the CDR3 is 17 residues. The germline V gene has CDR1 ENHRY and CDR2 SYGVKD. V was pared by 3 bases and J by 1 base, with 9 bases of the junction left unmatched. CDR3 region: CAISEGGRAGSYNEQFF. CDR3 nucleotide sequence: TGTGCCATCAGTGAAGGAGGGAGGGCGGGATCCTACAATGAGCAGTTCTTC.

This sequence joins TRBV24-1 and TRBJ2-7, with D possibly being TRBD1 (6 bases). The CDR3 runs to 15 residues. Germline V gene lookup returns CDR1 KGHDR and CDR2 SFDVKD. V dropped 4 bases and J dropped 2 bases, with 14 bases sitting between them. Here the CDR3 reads CATSDPQGSTYEQYF. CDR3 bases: TGTGCCACCAGTGACCCACAGGGTAGTACCTACGAGCAGTACTTC.

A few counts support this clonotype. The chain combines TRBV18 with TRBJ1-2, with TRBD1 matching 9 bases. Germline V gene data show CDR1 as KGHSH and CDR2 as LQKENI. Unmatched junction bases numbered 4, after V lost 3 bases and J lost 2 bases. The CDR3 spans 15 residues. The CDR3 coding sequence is TGTGCCAGCTCACCCCCGGACAGGGGAAACTATGGCTACACCTTC. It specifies CASSPPDRGNYGYTF.

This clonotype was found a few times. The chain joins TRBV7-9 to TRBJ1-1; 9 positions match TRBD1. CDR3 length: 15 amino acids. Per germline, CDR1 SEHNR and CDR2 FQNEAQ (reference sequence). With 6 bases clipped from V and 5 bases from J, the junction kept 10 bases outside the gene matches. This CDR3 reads CASRPGGQGRTEAFF. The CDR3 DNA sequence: TGTGCCAGCAGACCGGGGGGACAGGGAAGAACTGAAGCTTTCTTT. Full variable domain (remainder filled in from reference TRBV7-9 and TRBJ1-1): DTGVSQNPRHKITKRGQNVTFRCDPISEHNRLYWYRQTLGQGPEFLTYFQNEAQLEKSRLLSDRFSAERPKGSFSTLEIQRTEQGDSAMYLCASRPGGQGRTEAFFGQGTRLTVV.

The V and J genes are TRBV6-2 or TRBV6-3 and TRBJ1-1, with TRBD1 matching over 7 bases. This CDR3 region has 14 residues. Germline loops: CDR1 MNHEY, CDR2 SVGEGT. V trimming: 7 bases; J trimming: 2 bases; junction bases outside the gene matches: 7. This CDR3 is CASTPGQLNTEAFF. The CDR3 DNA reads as TGTGCCAGCACCCCGGGACAGCTTAACACTGAAGCTTTCTTT.

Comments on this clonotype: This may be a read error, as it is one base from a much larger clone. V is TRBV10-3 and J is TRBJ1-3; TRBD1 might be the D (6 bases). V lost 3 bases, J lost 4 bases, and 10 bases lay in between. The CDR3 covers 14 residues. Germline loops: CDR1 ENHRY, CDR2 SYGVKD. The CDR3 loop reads CAISDEDRGNTIYF. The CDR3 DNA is TGTGCCATCAGTGATGAAGACAGGGGAAACACCATATATTTT.

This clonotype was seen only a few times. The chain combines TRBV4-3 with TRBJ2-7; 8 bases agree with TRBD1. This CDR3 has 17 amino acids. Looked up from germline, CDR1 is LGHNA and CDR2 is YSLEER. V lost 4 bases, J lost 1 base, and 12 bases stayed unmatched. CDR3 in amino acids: CASSPLIGQGGSYEQYF. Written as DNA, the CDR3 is TGCGCCAGCAGCCCCTTAATCGGACAGGGAGGTTCCTACGAGCAGTACTTC.

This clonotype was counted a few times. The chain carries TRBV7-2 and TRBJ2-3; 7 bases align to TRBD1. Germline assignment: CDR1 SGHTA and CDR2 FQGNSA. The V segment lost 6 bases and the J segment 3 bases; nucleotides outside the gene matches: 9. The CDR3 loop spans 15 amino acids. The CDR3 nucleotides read TGTGCCAGCAGATCCGACAGGGTCGGGACAGATACGCAGTATTTT. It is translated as CASRSDRVGTDTQYF.

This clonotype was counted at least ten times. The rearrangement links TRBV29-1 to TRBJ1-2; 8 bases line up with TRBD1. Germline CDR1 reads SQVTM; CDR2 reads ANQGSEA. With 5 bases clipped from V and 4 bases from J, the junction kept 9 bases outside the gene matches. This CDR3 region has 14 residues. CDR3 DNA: TGCAGCGTTCAACAGGGGGGATATGGCTATGGCTACACCTTC. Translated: CSVQQGGYGYGYTF.

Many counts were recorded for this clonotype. CDR3: CASRRGQFTEAFF. CDR3 sequence (DNA): TGTGCCAGCAGACGGGGTCAGTTCACTGAAGCTTTCTTT. This rearrangement joins TRBV6-5 to TRBJ1-1; D unclear. Germline V gene lookup returns CDR1 MNHEY and CDR2 SVGAGI. Trimming cost V 6 bases and J 4 bases, with 12 bases left between them. This CDR3 region has 13 residues.

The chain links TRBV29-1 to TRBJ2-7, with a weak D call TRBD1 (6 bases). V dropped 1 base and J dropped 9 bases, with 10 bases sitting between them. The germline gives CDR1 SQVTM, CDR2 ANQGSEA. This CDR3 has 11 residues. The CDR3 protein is CSVEAPQGQYF. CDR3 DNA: TGCAGCGTTGAAGCCCCACAGGGGCAGTACTTC.

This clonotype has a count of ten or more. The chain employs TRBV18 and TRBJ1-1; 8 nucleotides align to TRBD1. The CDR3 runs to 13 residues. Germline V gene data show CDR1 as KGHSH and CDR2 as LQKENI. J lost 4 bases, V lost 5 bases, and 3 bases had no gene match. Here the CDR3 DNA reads TGTGCCAGCTCAACTACAGGGGGCACTGAAGCTTTCTTT. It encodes CASSTTGGTEAFF.

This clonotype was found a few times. The DNA for the CDR3 is TGTGCCAGCAGCTTCTCCAGGGGTCTGGACACCGGGGAGCTGTTTTTT. Translation gives CASSFSRGLDTGELFF. The chain carries TRBV7-2 and TRBJ2-2, with a tentative D call TRBD1 (6 bases). This CDR3 comprises 16 residues. Between the trimmed V and J ends, which lost 3 bases and 3 bases, there was a span of 14 bases. The V gene's germline CDR1 is SGHTA and CDR2 FQGNSA.

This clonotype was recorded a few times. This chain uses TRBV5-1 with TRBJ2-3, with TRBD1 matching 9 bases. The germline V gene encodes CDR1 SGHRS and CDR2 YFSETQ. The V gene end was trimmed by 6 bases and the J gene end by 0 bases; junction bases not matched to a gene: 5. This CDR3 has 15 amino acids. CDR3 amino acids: CASTRTGESTDTQYF. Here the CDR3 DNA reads TGCGCCAGCACACGGACAGGGGAGAGCACAGATACGCAGTATTTT.

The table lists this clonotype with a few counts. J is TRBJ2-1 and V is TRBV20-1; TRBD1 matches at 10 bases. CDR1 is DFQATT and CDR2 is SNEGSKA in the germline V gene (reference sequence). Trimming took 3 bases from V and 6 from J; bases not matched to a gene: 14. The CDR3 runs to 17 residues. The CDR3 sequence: CSARVVKVRDRGNEQFF. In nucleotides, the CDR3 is TGCAGTGCTAGGGTGGTTAAAGTCCGGGACAGGGGCAATGAGCAGTTCTTC.

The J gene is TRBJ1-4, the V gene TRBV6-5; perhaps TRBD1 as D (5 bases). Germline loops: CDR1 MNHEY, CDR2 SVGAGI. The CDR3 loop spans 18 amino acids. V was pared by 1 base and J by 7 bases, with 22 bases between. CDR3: CASSYLVPAGDASEKLFF. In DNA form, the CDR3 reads TGTGCCAGCAGTTACTTAGTACCAGCCGGGGACGCAAGTGAAAAACTGTTTTTT.

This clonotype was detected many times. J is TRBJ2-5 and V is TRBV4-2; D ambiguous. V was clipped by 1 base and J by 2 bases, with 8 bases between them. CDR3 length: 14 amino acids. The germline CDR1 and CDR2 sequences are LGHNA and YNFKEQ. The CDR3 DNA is TGTGCCAGCAGCCAAGGGACGGAGCAAGAGACCCAGTACTTC. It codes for CASSQGTEQETQYF.

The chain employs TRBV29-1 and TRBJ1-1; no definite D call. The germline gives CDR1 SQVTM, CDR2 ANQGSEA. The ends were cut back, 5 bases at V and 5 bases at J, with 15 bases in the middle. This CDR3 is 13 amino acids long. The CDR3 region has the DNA TGCAGCGTTCGGCGGTTGGGTTTGACTGAAGCTTTCTTT. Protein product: CSVRRLGLTEAFF.

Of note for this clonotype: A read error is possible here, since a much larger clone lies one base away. The CDR3 nucleotides are TGTGCCAGCAGTCAAACGAGACAGAACCAGTACTTC. Protein product: CASSQTRQNQYF. This rearrangement joins TRBV6-5 to TRBJ2-5; D might be TRBD1 (5 bases). V was cut by 5 bases and J by 10 bases, with 14 bases left in between. Germline CDR1 and CDR2: MNHEY and SVGAGI. CDR3 length equals 12 residues.

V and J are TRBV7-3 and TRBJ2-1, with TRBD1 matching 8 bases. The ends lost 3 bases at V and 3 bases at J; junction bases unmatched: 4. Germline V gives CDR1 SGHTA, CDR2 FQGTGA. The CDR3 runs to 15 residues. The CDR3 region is CASSFGQGNYNEQFF. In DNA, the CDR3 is TGTGCCAGCAGCTTCGGACAGGGTAACTACAATGAGCAGTTCTTC.